Listed below are T cell receptor beta chains from one sample, sequenced in a study of post-analysis software for immune sequencing data. TCRdb fed the PCR reads into MiXCR, producing one record per CDR3 protein. Here the sample spans almost 700,000 distinct CDR3 sequences, around 64% being singletons. Material for sequencing was blood. Every receptor here comes from a girl aged 2-9 years with multiple sclerosis. CDR3s include the opening cysteine and the closing phenylalanine or tryptophan. A D gene is named only where the DNA matches it firmly. Size is stated for part of the rows, as once, few or many counts, or as a class when the clone is expanded.

clone_size j_call d_call v_call cdr3_nt cdr3_aa
. TRBJ1-1 . TRBV12-3/TRBV12-4 TGTGCCAGCAGTTTACTGACGGCATTCAACACTGAAGCTTTCTTT CASSLLTAFNTEAFF
. TRBJ2-1 . TRBV29-1 TGCAGCGTTGAGGTATACAATGAGCAGTTCTTC CSVEVYNEQFF
few TRBJ2-3 TRBD1 TRBV24-1 TGTGCCACCAGTGACAGGGGGCGGGCAGATACGCAGTATTTT CATSDRGRADTQYF
. TRBJ2-3 . TRBV5-1 TGCGCCAGCAGCTTAGGCCCCAAGGTGGCAGATACGCAGTATTTT CASSLGPKVADTQYF
. TRBJ2-5 . TRBV3-1 TGTGCCAGCAGCCAAACCGGGACCCACCAAGAGACCCAGTACTTC CASSQTGTHQETQYF
. TRBJ2-3 . TRBV13 TGTGCCAGCAGCCCGCTATTGAGGTCAGATACGCAGTATTTT CASSPLLRSDTQYF
once TRBJ2-2 TRBD2 TRBV3-1 TGTGCCAGCAGCCCGGGACTAGCGGCGAACACCGGGGAGCTGTTTTTT CASSPGLAANTGELFF
. TRBJ2-3 TRBD2 TRBV28 TGTGCCAGCAGTTTTGAAGTGCGACTAGCGGGCCCCACAGATACGCAGTATTTT CASSFEVRLAGPTDTQYF
. TRBJ2-3 . TRBV29-1 TGCAGCGTTGGGGGGATGGACGCAACGCAGTATTTT CSVGGMDATQYF
. TRBJ2-1 TRBD2 TRBV4-1 TGCGCCAGCAGCCAAGATTACGCGGGAGTATACAATGAGCAGTTCTTC CASSQDYAGVYNEQFF
. TRBJ2-5 . TRBV7-9 TGTGCCAGCAGCCGGACTGGAGGCCAAGAGACCCAGTACTTC CASSRTGGQETQYF
. TRBJ1-1 . TRBV20-1 TGCAGTGCTAGACCTTTTGGGGGGAACGCTGAAGCTTTCTTT CSARPFGGNAEAFF
. TRBJ2-3 . TRBV7-6 TGTGCCAGCAGCAGGCGGATCACAGATACGCAGTATTTT CASSRRITDTQYF
. TRBJ2-7 . TRBV4-1 TGCGCCAGCAGCCAAGAGATGGCAGGACCCTACGAGCAGTACTTC CASSQEMAGPYEQYF
few TRBJ2-6 . TRBV27 TGTGCCAGCAGTGCCATCGACAGCATCTCTGGGGCCAACGTCCTGACTTTC CASSAIDSISGANVLTF
once TRBJ2-7 . TRBV9 TGTGCCAGCAGCCCCGGACTTGAGGACTACGAGCAGTACTTC CASSPGLEDYEQYF
. TRBJ2-5 . TRBV12-3/TRBV12-4 TGTGCCAGCAGTTTAACAGGGTATCCAGAGACCCAGTACTTC CASSLTGYPETQYF
few TRBJ2-3 . TRBV12-3/TRBV12-4 TGTGCCAGCAGTTTTGGAAGCGGCACAGATACGCAGTATTTT CASSFGSGTDTQYF
few TRBJ2-7 . TRBV7-9 TGTGCCAGCAGCTCCACGCTCACCCGGGGACCTGGAACCTACGAGCAGTACTTC CASSSTLTRGPGTYEQYF
few TRBJ1-1 . TRBV10-3 TGTGCCATCAGTGAGTTGGGACAGAACACTGAAGCTTTCTTT CAISELGQNTEAFF
. TRBJ2-1 . TRBV10-1 TGCGCCAGCAGTGAGTCCCCGACCATCAATGAGCAGTTCTTC CASSESPTINEQFF
. TRBJ1-2 . TRBV5-1 TGTGCCAGCAGCCTGGAACAGTATGCCGGCTACACCTTC CASSLEQYAGYTF
. TRBJ2-7 . TRBV6-2/TRBV6-3 TGTGCCAGCAGTCCACTACAGAACTCCTACGAGCAGTACTTC CASSPLQNSYEQYF
. TRBJ2-5 TRBD1 TRBV4-1 TGCGCCAGCAGCCAAGGGACAGGGGGCCGAGAGACCCAGTACTTC CASSQGTGGRETQYF
. TRBJ1-1 . TRBV12-3/TRBV12-4 TGTGCCAGCAACCCTGCGGGCGGGTACACTGAAGCTTTCTTT CASNPAGGYTEAFF
. TRBJ1-2 . TRBV9 TGTGCCAGCAGCGTATCAGGGAATGACTATGGCTACACCTTC CASSVSGNDYGYTF
. TRBJ2-7 TRBD2 TRBV7-9 TGTGCCAGCAGCCCAGCCCCTAGCGGGAATCAGCACGAGCAGTACTTC CASSPAPSGNQHEQYF
few TRBJ2-1 . TRBV7-9 TGTGCCAGCAGCGATCTCCATGCAGGGAATAAGAGCTCCTACAATGAGCAGTTCTTC CASSDLHAGNKSSYNEQFF
. TRBJ2-7 . TRBV12-3/TRBV12-4 TGTGCCAGCAGCAGGGGACAATCAGCGGGTCTAAACTCCTACGAGCAGTACTTC CASSRGQSAGLNSYEQYF
. TRBJ2-6 . TRBV7-2 TGTGCCAGCAGCTTAGTACCAGCGGGTATGCCTGGGGCCAACGTCCTGACTTTC CASSLVPAGMPGANVLTF
. TRBJ1-2 . TRBV7-2 TGTGCCAGCAGCTTAGGGACAGCCCTTAACTATGGCTACACCTTC CASSLGTALNYGYTF
. TRBJ2-7 . TRBV5-1 TGCGCCAGCAGCTTGTACAGCCGGGTCGGACACGAGCAGTACTTC CASSLYSRVGHEQYF
. TRBJ1-2 . TRBV13 TGTGCCAGCAGCCAGGCGGCGGGATATGGCTACACCTTC CASSQAAGYGYTF
. TRBJ1-2 . TRBV6-2/TRBV6-3 TGTGCCAGCAGTTATGACAGTGTCTATGGCTACACCTTC CASSYDSVYGYTF
. TRBJ1-6 . TRBV5-5 TGTGCCAGCAGCTTGGGTTTCCCAATTTCACCCCTCCACTTT CASSLGFPISPLHF
. TRBJ2-3 . TRBV7-2 TGTGCCAGCAGCTTAGCCCTGACAGGCACAGATACGCAGTATTTT CASSLALTGTDTQYF
. TRBJ2-5 . TRBV20-1 TGCAGTGCTACCCCAAACCAAGAGACCCAGTACTTC CSATPNQETQYF
few TRBJ2-1 TRBD1 TRBV5-1 TGCGCCAGCAGCGCCGGACAGGGACCTACCTACAATGAGCAGTTCTTC CASSAGQGPTYNEQFF
. TRBJ1-2 . TRBV4-2 TGTGCCAGCAGCCAAGAAAGCAGTACACACTATGGCTACACCTTC CASSQESSTHYGYTF
. TRBJ2-7 . TRBV27 TGTGCCAGCAGTCCCCATCCCCAAGATGAGCAGTACTTC CASSPHPQDEQYF
. TRBJ2-1 . TRBV12-3/TRBV12-4 TGTGCCAGCATTCGGTCGGGACGCAATGAGCAGTTCTTC CASIRSGRNEQFF
. TRBJ2-5 TRBD2 TRBV18 TGTGCCAGCTCACCTTCAACGGCGGGGGTGGAGATCCAGTACTTC CASSPSTAGVEIQYF
. TRBJ2-2 TRBD2 TRBV6-2/TRBV6-3 TGTGCCATCTCCCGGGACTACTCGAACACCGGGGAGCTGTTTTTT CAISRDYSNTGELFF
. TRBJ1-3 . TRBV20-1 TGCAGTGCTAGGACCTCTGAGAGCACCATATATTTT CSARTSESTIYF
few TRBJ1-2 TRBD1 TRBV12-3/TRBV12-4 TGTGCCAGCAGTCCCGGGACAGTGACTTATGGCTACACCTTC CASSPGTVTYGYTF
few TRBJ2-1 . TRBV29-1 TGCAGCGTTGAAGGGAGGGACAGCGACTACAATGAGCAGTTCTTC CSVEGRDSDYNEQFF
. TRBJ2-1 . TRBV14 TGTGCCAGCAGCCTAGTTACTAGGACCGGGGCCTACAATGAGCAGTTCTTC CASSLVTRTGAYNEQFF